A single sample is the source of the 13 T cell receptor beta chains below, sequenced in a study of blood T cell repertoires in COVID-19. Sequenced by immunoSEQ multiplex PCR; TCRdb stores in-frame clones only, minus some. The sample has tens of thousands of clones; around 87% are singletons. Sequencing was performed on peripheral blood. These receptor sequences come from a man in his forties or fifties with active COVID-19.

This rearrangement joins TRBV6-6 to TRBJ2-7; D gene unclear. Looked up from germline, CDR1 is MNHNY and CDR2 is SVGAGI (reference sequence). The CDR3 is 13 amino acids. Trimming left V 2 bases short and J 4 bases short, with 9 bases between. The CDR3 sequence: CASSYDFKYEQYF. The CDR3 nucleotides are TGTGCCAGCAGTTACGACTTTAAATACGAGCAGTACTTC.

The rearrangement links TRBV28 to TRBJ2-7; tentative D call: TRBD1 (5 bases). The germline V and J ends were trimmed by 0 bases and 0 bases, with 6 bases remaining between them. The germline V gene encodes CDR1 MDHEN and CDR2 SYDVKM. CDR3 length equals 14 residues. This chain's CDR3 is CASSLWDISYEQYF. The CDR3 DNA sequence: TGTGCCAGCAGTTTATGGGACATCTCCTACGAGCAGTACTTC. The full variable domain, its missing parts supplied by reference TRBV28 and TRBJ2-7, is DVKVTQSSRYLVKRTGEKVFLECVQDMDHENMFWYRQDPGLGLRLIYFSYDVKMKEKGDIPEGYSVSREKKERFSLILESASTNQTSMYLCASSLWDISYEQYFGPGTRLTVT.

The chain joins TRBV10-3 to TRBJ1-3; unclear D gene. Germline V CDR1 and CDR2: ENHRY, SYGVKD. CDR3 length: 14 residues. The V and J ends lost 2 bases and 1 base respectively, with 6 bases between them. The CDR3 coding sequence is TGTGCCATCAGTGAGGCCTATTCTGGAAACACCATATATTTT. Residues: CAISEAYSGNTIYF.

In nucleotides, the CDR3 is TGTGCCAGCAGTTACTCTCTTGGCAGTCAACTGTTTTTT. Protein sequence: CASSYSLGSQLFF. The chain combines TRBV6-2 or TRBV6-3 with TRBJ1-4; no reliable D call. The CDR3 length is 13 residues. Germline V gene data show CDR1 as MNHEY and CDR2 as SVGEGT. The V gene lost 0 bases and the J gene lost 12 bases, with 11 bases spanning the gap.

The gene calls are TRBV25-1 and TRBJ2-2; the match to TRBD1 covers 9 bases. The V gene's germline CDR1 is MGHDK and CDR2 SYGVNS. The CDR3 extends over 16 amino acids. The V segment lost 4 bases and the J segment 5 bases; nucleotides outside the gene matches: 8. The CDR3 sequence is CASSVTGGAGTGELFF. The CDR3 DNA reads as TGTGCCAGCAGTGTAACAGGGGGCGCAGGGACCGGGGAGCTGTTTTTT.

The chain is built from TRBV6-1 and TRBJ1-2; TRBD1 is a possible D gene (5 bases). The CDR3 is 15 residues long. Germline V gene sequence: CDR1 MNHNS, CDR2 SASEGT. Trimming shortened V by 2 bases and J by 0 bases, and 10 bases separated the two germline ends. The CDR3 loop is CASSEFPGANYGYTF. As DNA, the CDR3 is TGTGCCAGCAGTGAATTCCCGGGGGCTAACTATGGCTACACCTTC.

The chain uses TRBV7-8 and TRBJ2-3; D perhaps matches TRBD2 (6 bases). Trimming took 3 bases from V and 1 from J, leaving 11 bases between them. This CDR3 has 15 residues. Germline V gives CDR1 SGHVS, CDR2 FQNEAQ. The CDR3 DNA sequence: TGTGCCAGCAGCTTTTGGGGGGTAGGCACAGATACGCAGTATTTT. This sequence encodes CASSFWGVGTDTQYF.

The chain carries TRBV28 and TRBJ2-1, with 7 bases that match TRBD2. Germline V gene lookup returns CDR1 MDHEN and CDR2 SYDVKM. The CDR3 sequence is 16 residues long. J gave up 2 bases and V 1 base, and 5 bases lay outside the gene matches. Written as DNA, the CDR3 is TGTGCCAGCAGTTTATATAGAGGGAGGGCCTACAATGAGCAGTTCTTC. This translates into CASSLYRGRAYNEQFF.

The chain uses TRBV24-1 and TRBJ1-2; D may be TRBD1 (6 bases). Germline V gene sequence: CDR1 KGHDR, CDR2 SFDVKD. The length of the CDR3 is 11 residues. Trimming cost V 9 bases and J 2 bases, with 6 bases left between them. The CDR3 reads CATQGNYGYTF. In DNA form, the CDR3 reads TGTGCCACCCAGGGGAACTATGGCTACACCTTC.

In nucleotides, the CDR3 is TGTGCCAGCAGCGACGGGAGGGGAAGCTCCTACGAGCAGTACTTC. It translates to CASSDGRGSSYEQYF. V usage is TRBV6-2 or TRBV6-3 and J usage is TRBJ2-7; the match to TRBD2 covers 8 bases. Per germline, CDR1 MNHEY and CDR2 SVGEGT. V gave up 6 bases and J gave up 0 bases; unmatched junction bases: 7. This CDR3 spans 15 amino acids.

CDR3 sequence reads: CASSPRQTNTGELFF. In DNA, the CDR3 is TGTGCCAGCTCACCACGGCAGACGAACACCGGGGAGCTGTTTTTT. V and J are TRBV18 and TRBJ2-2; D unclear. Trimming removed 1 base at V and 0 bases at J, with 6 bases between. The CDR3 extends over 15 amino acids. Germline V lookup: CDR1 KGHSH, CDR2 LQKENI.

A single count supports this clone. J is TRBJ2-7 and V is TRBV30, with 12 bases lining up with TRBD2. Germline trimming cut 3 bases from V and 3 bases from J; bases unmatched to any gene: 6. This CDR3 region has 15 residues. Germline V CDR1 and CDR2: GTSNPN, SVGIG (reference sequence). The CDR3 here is CAWRPGTSGFYEQYF. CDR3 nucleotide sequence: TGTGCCTGGAGGCCCGGGACTAGCGGGTTCTACGAGCAGTACTTC. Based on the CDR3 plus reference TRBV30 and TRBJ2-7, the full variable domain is SQTIHQWPATLVQPVGSPLSLECTVEGTSNPNLYWYRQAAGRGLQLLFYSVGIGQISSEVPQNLSASRPQDRQFILSSKKLLLSDSGFYLCAWRPGTSGFYEQYFGPGTRLTVT.

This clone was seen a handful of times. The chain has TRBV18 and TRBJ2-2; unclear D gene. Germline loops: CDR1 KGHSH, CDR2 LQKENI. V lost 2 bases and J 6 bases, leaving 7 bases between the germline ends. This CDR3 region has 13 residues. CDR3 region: CASSPGVAGELFF. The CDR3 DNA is TGTGCCAGCTCACCAGGAGTCGCCGGGGAGCTGTTTTTT.